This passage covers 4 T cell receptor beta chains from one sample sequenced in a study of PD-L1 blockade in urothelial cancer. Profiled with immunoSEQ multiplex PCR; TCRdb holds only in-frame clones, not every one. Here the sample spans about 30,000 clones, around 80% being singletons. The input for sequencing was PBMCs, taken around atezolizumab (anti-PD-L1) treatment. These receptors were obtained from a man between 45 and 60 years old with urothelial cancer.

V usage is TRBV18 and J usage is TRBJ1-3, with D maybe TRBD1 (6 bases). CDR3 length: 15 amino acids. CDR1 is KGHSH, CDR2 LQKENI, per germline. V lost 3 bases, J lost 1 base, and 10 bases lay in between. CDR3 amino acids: CASSPGTGSGNTIYF. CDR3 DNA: TGTGCCAGCTCACCGGGAACAGGGTCTGGAAACACCATATATTTT. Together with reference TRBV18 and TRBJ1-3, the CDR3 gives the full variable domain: NAGVMQNPRHLVRRRGQEARLRCSPMKGHSHVYWYRQLPEEGLKFMVYLQKENIIDESGMPKERFSAEFPKEGPSILRIQQVVRGDSAAYFCASSPGTGSGNTIYFGEGSWLTVV.

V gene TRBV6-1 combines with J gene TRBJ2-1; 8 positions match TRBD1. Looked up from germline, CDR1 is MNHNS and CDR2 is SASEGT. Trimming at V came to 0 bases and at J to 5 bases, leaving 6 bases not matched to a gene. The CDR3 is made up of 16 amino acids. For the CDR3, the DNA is TGTGCCAGCAGTGAAGCGCCGACAGGGGCCAACAATGAGCAGTTCTTC. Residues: CASSEAPTGANNEQFF.

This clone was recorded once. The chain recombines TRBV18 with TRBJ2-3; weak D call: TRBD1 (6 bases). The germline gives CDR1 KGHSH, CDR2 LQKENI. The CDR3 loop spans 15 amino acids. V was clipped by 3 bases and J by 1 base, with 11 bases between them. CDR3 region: CASSPSQGRTDTQYF. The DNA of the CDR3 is TGTGCCAGCTCACCCTCACAGGGCCGCACAGATACGCAGTATTTT. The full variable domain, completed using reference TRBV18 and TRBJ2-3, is NAGVMQNPRHLVRRRGQEARLRCSPMKGHSHVYWYRQLPEEGLKFMVYLQKENIIDESGMPKERFSAEFPKEGPSILRIQQVVRGDSAAYFCASSPSQGRTDTQYFGPGTRLTVL.

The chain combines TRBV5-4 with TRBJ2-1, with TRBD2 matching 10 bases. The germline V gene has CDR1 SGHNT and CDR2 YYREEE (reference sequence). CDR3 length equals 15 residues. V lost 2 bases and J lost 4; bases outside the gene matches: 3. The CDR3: CASSFWTSGYNEQFF. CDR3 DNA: TGTGCCAGCAGCTTTTGGACTAGCGGTTACAATGAGCAGTTCTTC.